This TCR beta chain was captured in a study of blood T cell repertoires in COVID-19 (dated by TCRdb to the early 2020s). For context, the study as a whole: Samples covering the acute and convalescent phases of COVID-19 were provided by collaborators in the United States, Italy and Spain. The prospective study material was composed of cDNA or gDNA derived from T cells, B-cell-depleted T cells, or PBMCs. Subjects who had been exposed to COVID-19, were actively infected with it, or had recovered from it provided the deeply sampled blood TCRbeta repertoires that made up the dataset. The repertoires were made available in a free public database intended to serve as a resource for research on the immune response to SARS-CoV-2. Samples were obtained from the ongoing ImmuneRACE study (first 160 participants) and from 1,254 subjects provided by 6 global collaborators. Sample metadata almost always included a de-identified subject ID, COVID-19 status, age in years and sex. Where HLA class I and class II types were available, the types were taken from metadata supplied by the sample provider, not from assay-based typing. The full study reports these points: Clinical and demographic metadata were provided uncurated, with the amount varying by source and participant.

On this clone itself: Its antigen is still unknown. Base qualities are missing; no much larger clone stands one base away.

The immunoSEQ Assay, a bias-controlled multiplex PCR, was used to amplify TCRbeta CDR3 regions from genomic DNA. As for the original processing: The number of nucleated cells in each sample was estimated from the amplification of reference gene primers within the assay. To quantify the absolute abundance of each unique TCRbeta CDR3 rearrangement, sequence reads were collapsed and filtered. For each sample, productive Simpson clonality was calculated by taking the square root of Simpson's diversity index across productive rearrangements. TCRdb limited this immuneACCESS table to in-frame rearrangements with V and J called. A share of clones is missing; checked studies link under half to unresolved V genes, and the rest is unexplained. V and J calls and clone size come straight from that table; D and trimming were deduced from the DNA. The sample profile shows more than 70,000 clones; around 89% of them were found once. The ten top clones hold roughly 8.9% of the sample.

Whole blood was collected in K2EDTA tubes by collaborating institutions according to the institutions' own protocols. For TCRbeta analysis, collaborators shipped samples as frozen whole blood, isolated PBMCs, or DNA extracted from either of those sample types. CDR1 and CDR2 (SGHRS, YFSETQ) derive from the germline V gene. The V and J ends are trimmed by 2 bases and 4 bases, leaving 11 bases between them. Spanning cysteine to phenylalanine, the CDR3 consists of 14 amino acids. The kept DNA is CDR3 alone, 42 bases in frame from the first base. The specimen was peripheral blood. This receptor was taken from a man between 50 and 59 years old with acute or convalescent COVID-19. The chain links TRBV5-1 with TRBJ2-3; TRBD1 is possibly the D segment (5 matching bases). The CDR3 protein sequence reads: CASSLGEWSDTQYF. The sequence in DNA is TGCGCCAGCAGCTTAGGGGAATGGTCAGATACGCAGTATTTT.